This T cell receptor beta chain was profiled in a study of cytomegalovirus exposure and HLA in healthy donors. J was trimmed by 3 bases and V by 1 base; bases with no gene match: 4. This CDR3 contains 16 residues. CDR1 is SGHNT and CDR2 is YENEEA in the germline V gene. Use of 60 Vbeta and 13 Jbeta primers characterized the PCR. Clones were sequenced by immunoSEQ multiplex PCR, and TCRdb holds only the in-frame ones, with some missing. Here the sample spans 90,000 to 140,000 clones, approximately 69% being singletons. General observations from the study: An assumption of roughly uniform sequencing depth across donors underlay the presence/absence analyses. Beyond CMV serostatus, there was no information to go on about immune exposure.

On this clone itself: The antigen remains unidentified.

The TCR sequence derives from a man aged 30 to 39 in good health and CMV-seronegative. The chain couples TRBV11-3 to TRBJ2-7; TRBD2 aligns across 12 bases. What was sequenced was PBMCs. This CDR3 reads CASSLGRTSGDYEQYF. Written as DNA, the CDR3 is TGTGCCAGCAGCTTAGGAAGGACTAGCGGGGACTACGAGCAGTACTTC.